This T cell receptor (beta chain) was observed in a study of CD8 T cells in Susac syndrome. The CDR3 extends over 15 amino acids. Germline CDR1 reads SGDLS; CDR2 reads YYNGEE. V shed 3 bases and J 5 bases; nucleotides not matched to a gene: 8. Reverse transcription of about 0.5 to 1 ug RNA used random hexamers. Amplification of TCR beta CDR3 was carried out by immunoSEQ multiplex PCR, which covered 54 Vbeta and 13 Jbeta segments. One entry per CDR3 protein, called by TCRdb with MiXCR from the immunoSEQ multiplex PCR reads. The data hold about 200,000 distinct CDR3 sequences, with around 95% observed a single time. Study-level points and caveats: The study's TCR sequencing and HLA analysis drew on a certain number of individuals. That number was acknowledged as relatively small.

CD8+ and CD4+ T cells were negatively isolated; TEMRA cells were FACS-enriched. Worth noting for this clonotype: Its antigen is currently unknown.

The sequencing input was CD4+ T cells from PBMCs. V usage is TRBV9 and J usage is TRBJ1-2, with 9 bases that match TRBD1. This receptor was identified in a human donor in good health. CDR3 sequence (DNA): TGTGCCAGCAGCGCCTCTATGGGACAGGGATATGGCTACACCTTC. Translation: CASSASMGQGYGYTF.